This T cell receptor (beta chain) was obtained from a study of blood T cell repertoires in COVID-19. Study as a whole: The study drew acute and convalescent COVID-19 samples from the United States, Italy and Spain. PBMCs, B-cell-depleted T cells, or T cells were the source of the cDNA or gDNA that made up the material.

CDR1 and CDR2 from the germline V gene are SGHAT and FQNNGV. J was trimmed by 3 bases and V by 0 bases; bases with no gene match: 5. This CDR3 comprises 16 residues. Per the authors' pipeline: From reference gene primer amplification, estimates of nucleated cell counts were derived. Sequencing used immunoSEQ multiplex PCR; TCRdb keeps in-frame clones, though not all of them. The V and J calls and the clone size are those of that table, but D and trimming were determined from the DNA. The sample includes approximately 90,000 clones, around three quarters of them seen just once. The TCR comes from a human donor in a cohort sampled during active COVID-19. Specimen: peripheral blood. This chain links TRBV11-2 with TRBJ2-7; 10 bases are shared with TRBD2. The CDR3 reads CASSLEASGSIYEQYF. In nucleotides, the CDR3 is TGTGCCAGCAGCTTAGAAGCTAGCGGGAGTATCTACGAGCAGTACTTC.